The rows below give T cell receptor beta chains drawn from one sample of a study of shared clonotypes between healthy human individuals. Assay: immunoSEQ multiplex PCR; the TCRdb copy retains only in-frame clones and omits some. The sample shows roughly 1.4 million clones, about 98.5% of them seen only once. Sequencing was performed on naive CD4+ T cells sorted from blood. The receptors were sampled from a man aged 30-40 years in good health. CDR3s include the opening cysteine and the closing phenylalanine or tryptophan. The order of the fields is clone size, V gene, D gene, J gene, CDR3 protein, CDR3 DNA. D genes are given only for firm matches. A clone size is listed for some rows: how often the clone was seen (once, few, many), or a class if it is expanded.

size: -
V: TRBV27
D: -
J: TRBJ1-3
CDR3: CASSFHSGNTIYF
DNA: TGTGCCAGCAGTTTCCACTCTGGAAACACCATATATTTT

size: -
V: TRBV6-1
D: -
J: TRBJ1-5
CDR3: CASSEGPGNQPQHF
DNA: TGTGCCAGCAGTGAAGGACCTGGGAATCAGCCCCAGCATTTT

size: -
V: TRBV9
D: -
J: TRBJ2-2
CDR3: CASSGPDTGYTGELFF
DNA: TGTGCCAGCAGCGGGCCGGATACAGGGTACACCGGGGAGCTGTTTTTT

size: -
V: TRBV25-1
D: TRBD2
J: TRBJ2-1
CDR3: CASSELAASGRFSEQFF
DNA: TGTGCCAGCAGTGAATTAGCGGCTAGCGGGAGATTCAGTGAGCAGTTCTTC

size: -
V: TRBV9
D: TRBD2
J: TRBJ2-3
CDR3: CASSLAGNVPSTDTQYF
DNA: TGTGCCAGCAGCCTAGCGGGGAACGTTCCTAGCACAGATACGCAGTATTTT

size: -
V: TRBV11-2
D: TRBD1
J: TRBJ2-5
CDR3: CASSPGTGGQETQYF
DNA: TGTGCCAGCAGCCCCGGGACAGGGGGCCAAGAGACCCAGTACTTC

size: many
V: TRBV6-5
D: TRBD1
J: TRBJ2-7
CDR3: CASRNRGPYEQYF
DNA: TGTGCCAGCAGAAACAGGGGCCCCTACGAGCAGTACTTC

size: -
V: TRBV30
D: -
J: TRBJ1-5
CDR3: CAWSPDGKDQPQHF
DNA: TGTGCCTGGAGTCCGGACGGAAAAGATCAGCCCCAGCATTTT

size: -
V: TRBV7-8
D: -
J: TRBJ2-7
CDR3: CASSLASATEQYF
DNA: TGTGCCAGCAGCTTGGCCTCAGCAACCGAGCAGTACTTC

size: -
V: TRBV14
D: TRBD2
J: TRBJ2-1
CDR3: CASSHRLAGVMSSYNEQFF
DNA: TGTGCCAGCAGCCACCGACTAGCGGGAGTAATGAGCTCCTACAATGAGCAGTTCTTC

size: -
V: TRBV7-2
D: -
J: TRBJ2-2
CDR3: CASSLESRTGELFF
DNA: TGTGCCAGCAGCTTAGAGTCCAGGACCGGGGAGCTGTTTTTT

size: -
V: TRBV4-1
D: -
J: TRBJ1-5
CDR3: CASSQGERGLSNQPQHF
DNA: TGCGCCAGCAGCCAAGGTGAACGGGGTCTTAGCAATCAGCCCCAGCATTTT

size: once
V: TRBV5-4
D: TRBD2
J: TRBJ2-5
CDR3: CASSPGTSGQETQYF
DNA: TGTGCCAGCAGTCCCGGGACTAGCGGCCAAGAGACCCAGTACTTC

size: -
V: TRBV7-6
D: -
J: TRBJ1-2
CDR3: CASSSHGVNNYGYTF
DNA: TGTGCCAGCAGCTCCCACGGGGTAAATAACTATGGCTACACCTTC

size: once
V: TRBV19
D: -
J: TRBJ2-7
CDR3: CASSMWASSYEQYF
DNA: TGTGCCAGTAGTATGTGGGCTAGCTCGTACGAGCAGTACTTC

size: -
V: TRBV9
D: -
J: TRBJ2-1
CDR3: CASSVGGTSYNEQFF
DNA: TGTGCCAGCAGCGTAGGAGGGACTTCCTACAATGAGCAGTTCTTC

size: -
V: TRBV25-1
D: -
J: TRBJ1-4
CDR3: CASSLGVPNEKLFF
DNA: TGTGCCAGCAGCCTAGGGGTGCCTAATGAAAAACTGTTTTTT

size: -
V: TRBV4-3
D: TRBD2
J: TRBJ2-1
CDR3: CASSQRTSGNHEQFF
DNA: TGCGCCAGCAGCCAACGGACTAGCGGGAACCATGAGCAGTTCTTC

size: -
V: TRBV9
D: -
J: TRBJ2-7
CDR3: CASSVGTAAYEQYF
DNA: TGTGCCAGCAGCGTAGGGACCGCAGCCTACGAGCAGTACTTC

size: once
V: TRBV7-7
D: -
J: TRBJ2-5
CDR3: CASSHGTVMVETQYF
DNA: TGTGCTAGCAGCCACGGGACGGTAATGGTGGAGACCCAGTACTTC

size: -
V: TRBV6-6
D: -
J: TRBJ1-3
CDR3: CASTPEGNGNTIYF
DNA: TGTGCCAGCACCCCAGAGGGGAATGGAAACACCATATATTTT

size: -
V: TRBV28
D: -
J: TRBJ2-2
CDR3: CGTWIGPNTGELFF
DNA: TGTGGAACCTGGATAGGGCCGAACACCGGGGAGCTGTTTTTT

size: -
V: TRBV28
D: -
J: TRBJ2-7
CDR3: CASSLGGRVGYEQYF
DNA: TGTGCCAGCAGTTTAGGCGGCAGGGTGGGTTACGAGCAGTACTTC

size: -
V: TRBV4-2
D: TRBD2
J: TRBJ2-1
CDR3: CASSQEWGLAGGNEQFF
DNA: TGTGCCAGCAGCCAAGAATGGGGGCTAGCGGGAGGAAATGAGCAGTTCTTC

size: -
V: TRBV9
D: TRBD1
J: TRBJ1-3
CDR3: CASSVGGQGLSGNTIYF
DNA: TGTGCCAGCAGCGTAGGCGGACAGGGCCTCTCTGGAAACACCATATATTTT

size: -
V: TRBV5-1
D: -
J: TRBJ1-2
CDR3: CASSLIVAGNYGYTF
DNA: TGCGCCAGCAGCTTGATAGTGGCGGGTAACTATGGCTACACCTTC

size: -
V: TRBV2
D: -
J: TRBJ2-1
CDR3: CASEQGGEQFF
DNA: TGTGCCAGCGAACAGGGCGGTGAGCAGTTCTTC

size: once
V: TRBV7-8
D: -
J: TRBJ2-7
CDR3: CASSPSRSVERYF
DNA: TGTGCCAGCAGCCCATCCCGGTCCGTCGAGCGGTACTTC

size: -
V: TRBV7-2
D: -
J: TRBJ1-5
CDR3: CASSLRGGLLHQPQHF
DNA: TGTGCCAGCAGCTTAAGAGGTGGACTACTTCATCAGCCCCAGCATTTT